Listed here is a single T cell receptor beta chain. The sample is drawn from a study of PD-L1 blockade in urothelial cancer. Profiling relied on immunoSEQ multiplex PCR, and the TCRdb table lists in-frame clones only, not all of them. The table records about 80,000 clones, around 81% of them present only once. Time point given: pretreatment peripheral blood. The germline V and J ends were trimmed by 4 bases and 0 bases, with 13 bases remaining between them. Germline V lookup: CDR1 SNHLY, CDR2 FYNNEI. The CDR3 is made up of 15 amino acids. The TCR was taken from a man aged 40-49 years with urothelial cancer. This material consisted of PBMCs, taken around atezolizumab (anti-PD-L1) treatment. The V call is TRBV2, the J call TRBJ2-7; a possible D gene is TRBD1 (5 bases). CDR3 sequence reads: CASSVSDSSSYEQYF. Written as DNA, the CDR3 is TGTGCCAGCAGTGTGTCCGACAGTAGCTCCTACGAGCAGTACTTC.